Below, one T cell receptor (beta chain) is given with its context. Germline CDR1 and CDR2: KGHSH and LQKENI. The CDR3 runs 15 residues. Trimming removed 0 bases at V and 2 bases at J, with 10 bases between. The sample comes from a study of blood T cell repertoires in COVID-19. Data came from immunoSEQ multiplex PCR; TCRdb stores just in-frame clones and leaves some out. The sample lists around 60,000 clones; more than 75% were seen once. This clonotype was sampled from a man aged 55 to 70 with acute or convalescent COVID-19. V and J are TRBV18 and TRBJ2-5; D might be TRBD1 (5 bases). Specimen: peripheral blood. CDR3 residues: CASSPPWNRQETQYF. CDR3 bases: TGTGCCAGCTCACCACCGTGGAACAGGCAAGAGACCCAGTACTTC.